These T cell receptor beta chains were read from a single sample in a study of T cell changes during pregnancy in multiple sclerosis. TCRdb keeps only in-frame clones here, not all; method: immunoSEQ multiplex PCR. The table records about 77,000 clones, approximately 89% of them present only once. The sample consisted of peripheral blood, taken before pregnancy. These receptors came from a female donor with multiple sclerosis, enrolled in a pregnancy study. Each CDR3 is given without its conserved first and last residue. Fields, in order: J gene, V gene, CDR3 protein.

TRBJ2-7	TRBV6-1	ASSEPGLSYEQY
TRBJ1-2	TRBV4-1	ASRDRGGGNYGYT
TRBJ1-2	TRBV4-3	ASSQELDRVYGYT
TRBJ1-1	TRBV27	ASSGLGVTTEAF
TRBJ2-1	TRBV7-2	ASSRVVGQAYNEQF
TRBJ2-7	TRBV6-1	ASSEEVAGAYEQY
TRBJ2-1	TRBV5-1	ASSAAGGSYNEQF
TRBJ1-5	TRBV7-9	AIWEGGDQPQH
TRBJ2-5	TRBV28	ASSSLKRGHDRETQY
TRBJ2-7	TRBV18	ASSPSRALGYEQY
TRBJ1-3	TRBV2	ASTDYRTGRNTIY
TRBJ1-1	TRBV28	ASSSPGGTEAF
TRBJ1-1	TRBV7-2	ASSGRQGRTEAF
TRBJ1-6	TRBV4-2	ASSPEGQGSGSPLH
TRBJ2-6	TRBV9	ASSVGLGAPGANVLT
TRBJ2-4	TRBV5-6	ASRPGFGKNIQY
TRBJ1-1	TRBV29-1	SVGGVYEAF
TRBJ2-2	TRBV25-1	ASSPQNTGELF
TRBJ2-3	TRBV19	ASSIGYSTDTQY
TRBJ2-1	TRBV21-1	ASSNCGLDEQF
TRBJ2-3	TRBV9	ASSPGTDLSTDTQY
TRBJ1-1	TRBV30	ASPGPQGREAF
TRBJ2-1	TRBV7-9	ASSVGTGGYNEQF